This TCR beta chain is from a study of CD8 T cells in Susac syndrome. Whole-study context: Intravenous immunoglobulin alone or corticosteroids were being given to patients with Susac syndrome at blood draw, unless they were therapy-naive. General observations from the study: No clonal expansion appeared among CD4+ T cells in Susac patients.

RNA amounts of roughly 0.45 to 1 ug underwent reverse transcription with random hexamers. Amplification of TCR beta CDR3 spanned 54 Vbeta and 13 Jbeta via immunoSEQ multiplex PCR. TCRdb re-called the immunoSEQ multiplex PCR reads with MiXCR, one entry per CDR3 protein. The table lists over 150,000 distinct CDR3 sequences, roughly 95% of them singletons. In the case of this clonotype: Antigen: not known.

The ends lost 0 bases at V and 4 bases at J; junction bases unmatched: 4. The CDR3 contains 14 residues. Germline-derived CDR1 and CDR2 are GTSNPN and SVGIG (reference sequence). This TCR came from a human donor with Susac syndrome. The rearrangement joins TRBV30 to TRBJ2-7; 9 bases agree with TRBD2. Sequenced: CD4+ T cells from PBMCs. The CDR3 reads CAWSVGLAGYEQYF. CDR3 nucleotide sequence: TGTGCCTGGAGTGTTGGGCTAGCGGGATACGAGCAGTACTTC.